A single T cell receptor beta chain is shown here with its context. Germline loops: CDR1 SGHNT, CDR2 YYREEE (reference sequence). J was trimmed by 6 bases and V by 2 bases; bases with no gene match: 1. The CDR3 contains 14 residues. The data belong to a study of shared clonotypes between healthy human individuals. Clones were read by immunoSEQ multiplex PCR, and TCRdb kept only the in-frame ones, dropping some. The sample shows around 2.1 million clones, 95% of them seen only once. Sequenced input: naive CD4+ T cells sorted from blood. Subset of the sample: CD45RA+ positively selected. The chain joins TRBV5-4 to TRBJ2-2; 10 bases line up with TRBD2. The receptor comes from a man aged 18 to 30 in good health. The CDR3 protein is CASSLGTSAGELFF. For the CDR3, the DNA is TGTGCCAGCAGCTTAGGGACTAGCGCCGGGGAGCTGTTTTTT.